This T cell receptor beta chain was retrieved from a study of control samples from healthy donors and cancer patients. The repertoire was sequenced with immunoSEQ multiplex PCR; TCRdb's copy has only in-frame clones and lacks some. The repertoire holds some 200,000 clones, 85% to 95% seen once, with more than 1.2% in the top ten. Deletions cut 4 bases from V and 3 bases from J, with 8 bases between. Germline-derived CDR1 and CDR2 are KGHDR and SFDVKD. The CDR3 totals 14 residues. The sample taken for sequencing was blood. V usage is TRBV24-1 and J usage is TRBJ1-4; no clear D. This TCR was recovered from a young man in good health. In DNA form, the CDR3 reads TGTGCCACCAGTGACGGGCTGGCTAATGAAAAACTGTTTTTT. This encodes CATSDGLANEKLFF.